The 17 T cell receptor beta chains presented below share a single source sample, sequenced in a study of regulatory T cells in long-lasting Graves disease. Regarding time point: persistent/refractory GD, antithyroid drugs over 5 years with positive TRAb. RNA from PBMCs was the source of the TCR library. Building of the TCR beta libraries involved iRepertoire HTBI primers and Arm-PCR of CDR3 regions. MiXCR was run by TCRdb on the multiplex PCR reads, yielding one entry per CDR3 protein. The sample contains fewer than 550,000 distinct CDR3 sequences, 20% to 25% of which appear only once. Sequencing was performed on peripheral blood mononuclear cells (PBMCs), taken when the disease was refractory, from a patient treated with antithyroid drugs. The receptors were sampled from a female donor with Graves disease.

This clonotype was picked up one time. The chain links TRBV19 to TRBJ1-3; D unclear. Trimming stripped 5 bases from V and 0 bases from J, with 14 bases between. From germline, CDR1 is LNHDA and CDR2 SQIVND (reference sequence). The CDR3 has 16 residues. CDR3 DNA sequence: TGTGCCAGTAGTGATCAACCGGTTGCCTCTGGAAACACCATATATTTT. Its protein product is CASSDQPVASGNTIYF.

The sample holds a few counts of this clonotype. The chain recombines TRBV10-3 with TRBJ2-7; 8 bases line up with TRBD1. The CDR3 consists of 14 residues. V lost 2 bases to trimming and J lost 6 bases; unmatched junction nucleotides: 6. Germline CDR1 is ENHRY and CDR2 is SYGVKD. CDR3 sequence reads: CAISEAITGGEQYF. The CDR3 coding sequence is TGTGCCATCAGTGAGGCCATAACAGGGGGCGAGCAGTACTTC.

This clonotype has just a few counts. The CDR3 nucleotides read TGTGCCAGCAGTTACTCGAGGAACACCATATATTTT. It codes for CASSYSRNTIYF. This chain uses TRBV6-5 with TRBJ1-3; D not resolved. Trimming shortened V by 0 bases and J by 7 bases, and 4 bases separated the two germline ends. This CDR3 region has 12 residues. CDR1 MNHEY and CDR2 SVGAGI come from the germline V gene.

The chain recombines TRBV4-2 with TRBJ1-6; D might be TRBD1 (6 bases). Germline V CDR1 and CDR2: LGHNA, YNFKEQ. Trimming shortened V by 0 bases and J by 7 bases, and 10 bases separated the two germline ends. The CDR3 is made up of 15 amino acids. CDR3 region: CASSQEWTENSPLHF. The CDR3 DNA reads as TGTGCCAGCAGCCAAGAGTGGACAGAGAATTCACCCCTCCACTTT.

This clonotype occurred a few times. The chain links TRBV5-6 to TRBJ1-2, with TRBD1 matching over 9 bases. Germline V gives CDR1 SGHDT, CDR2 YYEEEE. V was clipped by 3 bases and J by 3 bases; unmatched bases: 6. The length of the CDR3 is 15 residues. CDR3 sequence: CASSSTGTGYYGYTF. The CDR3 region has the DNA TGTGCCAGCAGCTCGACCGGGACAGGGTACTATGGCTACACCTTC. Full variable domain (missing parts from reference TRBV5-6 and TRBJ1-2): DAGVTQSPTHLIKTRGQQVTLRCSPKSGHDTVSWYQQALGQGPQFIFQYYEEEERQRGNFPDRFSGHQFPNYSSELNVNALLLGDSALYLCASSSTGTGYYGYTFGSGTRLTVV.

This clonotype was seen ten or more times. The V gene is TRBV7-2, the J gene TRBJ1-1; D ambiguous. The germline CDR1 and CDR2 sequences are SGHTA and FQGNSA. This CDR3 region has 15 residues. Between the trimmed V and J ends, which lost 4 bases and 3 bases, there was a span of 15 bases. The CDR3 sequence is CASSSRADLHTEAFF. CDR3 DNA: TGTGCCAGCAGCTCCCGGGCGGATTTGCACACTGAAGCTTTCTTT.

The chain couples TRBV7-9 to TRBJ1-1, with D maybe TRBD1 (6 bases). Trimming took 2 bases from V and 11 from J, leaving 15 bases between them. The CDR3 runs to 13 residues. Germline CDR1 reads SEHNR; CDR2 reads FQNEAQ (reference sequence). The CDR3: CASSLRGWMGAFF. DNA for the CDR3: TGTGCCAGCAGCTTAAGGGGGTGGATGGGGGCTTTCTTT.

This clonotype has just a few counts. The CDR3 loop reads CSARDTEGYTF. The CDR3 coding sequence is TGCAGTGCTAGAGATACAGAAGGCTACACCTTC. This rearrangement joins TRBV20-1 to TRBJ1-2; D gene uncertain. Germline V lookup: CDR1 DFQATT, CDR2 SNEGSKA (reference sequence). V dropped 0 bases and J dropped 8 bases, with 7 bases sitting between them. The CDR3 is 11 residues long.

This clonotype has a count of ten or more. This chain connects TRBV20-1 to TRBJ1-1; D is perhaps TRBD1 (6 bases). Germline V lookup: CDR1 DFQATT, CDR2 SNEGSKA (reference sequence). The V end was cut by 3 bases, the J end by 1 base, with 9 bases between. This CDR3 is 13 amino acids long. CDR3 protein: CSASGGPNTEAFF. CDR3 bases: TGCAGTGCTAGTGGGGGGCCGAACACTGAAGCTTTCTTT.

This rearrangement joins TRBV29-1 to TRBJ2-7, with 12 bases identical to TRBD2. This CDR3 is built from 15 residues. Germline V lookup: CDR1 SQVTM, CDR2 ANQGSEA. J was trimmed by 1 base and V by 7 bases; bases with no gene match: 8. The DNA of the CDR3 is TGCAGCGGCTTGGGACTAGCGGGCGATTCCTACGAGCAGTACTTC. Amino acids: CSGLGLAGDSYEQYF.

The V gene is TRBV7-3, the J gene TRBJ2-2; the D gene is possibly TRBD1 (5 bases). The V end lost 9 bases, the J end lost 4 bases, and 12 bases lay between the germline ends. Per the germline V gene, CDR1 is SGHTA and CDR2 is FQGTGA. The CDR3 is 13 amino acids. The CDR3: CARKQASTGELFF. In DNA form, the CDR3 reads TGTGCCAGGAAACAGGCGAGCACCGGGGAGCTGTTTTTT.

Many counts were recorded for this clonotype. The V and J genes are TRBV20-1 and TRBJ2-7, with 9 nucleotides matching TRBD1. V was pared by 4 bases and J by 4 bases, with 8 bases of the junction left unmatched. The CDR3 contains 14 residues. Germline values: CDR1 DFQATT, CDR2 SNEGSKA (reference sequence). The CDR3 protein is CSANLDRGLYEQYF. In DNA, the CDR3 is TGCAGTGCTAATTTGGACAGGGGATTGTACGAGCAGTACTTC.

On this clonotype itself: This may stem from a read error, because a much larger clone lies one nucleotide away. This rearrangement joins TRBV12-3 or TRBV12-4 to TRBJ2-7, with D unresolved. This CDR3 comprises 13 residues. CDR3 sequence: CTSSLAAVHEQYF. CDR3 DNA: TGTACCAGCAGTTTAGCTGCAGTACACGAGCAGTACTTC.

This clonotype was seen ten or more times. The chain joins TRBV5-1 to TRBJ1-1, with D uncertain. The CDR3 has 13 residues. V lost 0 bases, J lost 4 bases, and 7 bases lay in between. Germline V gene data show CDR1 as SGHRS and CDR2 as YFSETQ. CDR3 residues: CASSLDLGTEAFF. The CDR3 nucleotides read TGCGCCAGCAGCTTGGACCTAGGCACTGAAGCTTTCTTT.

On this clonotype: This could be a read error, since a much larger clone is one nucleotide away. The V gene is TRBV7-9, the J gene TRBJ2-5; D gene unclear. Germline V gives CDR1 SEHNR, CDR2 FQNEAQ (reference sequence). This CDR3 has 14 amino acids. V lost 7 bases to trimming and J lost 4 bases, with 16 bases between them. The chain's CDR3 is CASNPPPEGETQYF. CDR3 DNA sequence: TGTGCCAGCAACCCACCCCCCGAAGGAGAGACCCAGTACTTC.

This clonotype was counted between two and nine times. J is TRBJ1-2 and V is TRBV19; D unresolved. The CDR3 sequence is 13 residues long. The ends were cut back, 3 bases at V and 4 bases at J, with 9 bases in the middle. Germline V gene data show CDR1 as LNHDA and CDR2 as SQIVND (reference sequence). The CDR3 coding sequence is TGTGCCAGTAGTATGGGCCCGGGCTATGGCTACACCTTC. It specifies CASSMGPGYGYTF.

The chain carries TRBV24-1 and TRBJ2-3; no clear D. CDR3 size: 14 residues. Trimming shortened V by 3 bases and J by 3 bases, and 9 bases separated the two germline ends. Germline CDR1 is KGHDR and CDR2 is SFDVKD. The CDR3 region has the DNA TGTGCCACCAGTGATCCGGGTCAGACAGATACGCAGTATTTT. Protein product: CATSDPGQTDTQYF.